The source of this TCR beta chain is a study of T cells in Graves' hyperthyroidism and ophthalmopathy. On the study more broadly: Peripheral blood draws took place at initial diagnosis, ahead of any treatment. Points from the study as a whole: Ophthalmopathy could be told apart from stable hyperthyroidism with a 13 V-J model. For ophthalmopathy, model prediction preceded onset by a median roughly 5.9 months.

In the case of this clonotype: Its specificity is not known.

V shed 5 bases and J shed 8 bases, with 18 bases lying between them. Germline V gene lookup returns CDR1 MNHEY and CDR2 SMNVEV (reference sequence). The CDR3 contains 14 residues. Researchers amplified the TCR beta CDR3 regions from RNA transcripts. Initially, a first-round RT-PCR of the TCR CDR3 employed the HTBI primer set. TCRdb ran MiXCR on the multiplex PCR reads and lists one entry per CDR3 protein. The data show approximately 420,000 distinct CDR3 sequences, about 15% seen once. The sequencing input was blood. The V and J genes are TRBV27 and TRBJ1-2; D might be TRBD1 (6 bases). The TCR was taken from a woman aged 25-40 years with Graves' hyperthyroidism. The CDR3 coding sequence is TGTGCCAGCAGTCCCTGGGGGGCAGGGCCCGGCTACACCTTC. This codes for CASSPWGAGPGYTF.